This record looks at one T cell receptor (beta chain) sequence and its context. This clone showed up just a few times. The antigen it binds to is not known. Qualities for individual bases were not recorded, and no much larger clone is one base off. The source of the sample is a study of glioma-infiltrating T cells after dendritic cell vaccination (dated by TCRdb to 2016 to 2017). In the study overall: The cohort comprised around 15 glioblastoma patients from Phase I and II dendritic cell vaccination trials, 9 newly diagnosed and 6 with recurrent disease. In glioblastoma patients vaccinated with dendritic cells, deep sequencing of TCR beta CDR3 regions served to measure the amount of tumor-infiltrating lymphocytes and to compare repertoires between tumor and blood. Survival after dendritic cell vaccination was correlated with TCR sequencing metrics such as TIL content and the overlap between tumor and blood repertoires. Between the early 2000s and the early 2010s, patients were given autologous tumor lysate-pulsed dendritic cell vaccination. To make the vaccine, monocyte-derived dendritic cells were cultured for 6 to 8 days with IL-4 and GM-CSF and then pulsed overnight with autologous tumor lysate. Each patient was given three intradermal dendritic cell vaccine injections, spaced two weeks apart, in the arm below the axilla. What the study reported, not specific to this receptor: After dendritic cell vaccination, a higher estimated pretreatment TIL content predicted longer time to progression and overall survival. The cohort was small and heterogeneous, few patients had complete blood and tumor sets, and even fewer had initial-recurrent tumor pairs. The response model built on TCR overlap across three groups was characterized as speculative, with prospective validation still needed. No direct relationship between TCR clonality and survival was found, suggesting that a diverse polyclonal response may matter.

The CDR3 covers 15 residues, taking in both the cysteine and the phenylalanine. Only CDR3 DNA is held: 45 bases, read in frame from base 1. The junction shows trimming of 0 bases on V and 5 bases on J, and the gene matches do not reach 7 bases of it. Per the germline V gene, SGDLS is the CDR1 and YYNGEE is the CDR2. Selection of patients required sufficient residual fresh-frozen tumor tissue and over two years of available survival data. Molecular status otherwise varied across the glioblastoma patients, but none of them carried an isocitrate dehydrogenase mutation. PBMC were collected before vaccination, two weeks after the third vaccination, and at tumor progression if progression occurred. The Qiagen DNeasy Blood extraction Kit was used to extract genomic DNA. The immunoSEQ assay amplified TCRB CDR3 regions from roughly 2 micrograms of genomic DNA, or from all available DNA when less than that amount was available. Multiplex PCR used 60 forward primers for TCR V beta segments and 13 reverse primers for J beta segments. Synthetic control templates were spiked into each sample at limiting dilution to estimate reads per starting template. Sequencing produced 87 bp reads on the Illumina HiSeq System. The study's processing was this. To remove PCR and sequencing errors, closely related sequences were merged with a nearest neighbor algorithm. TCR overlap was defined as the percentage of unique tumor TCR beta sequences that were also present in the same patient's peripheral blood. TCRdb retrieved this table from immuneACCESS and kept in-frame rearrangements only. Not all clones are present; in checked studies, unresolved V genes account for under half, and no reason is known for the remainder. V and J calls and clone size come straight from that table; D and trimming were deduced from the DNA. This sample holds roughly 23,000 clones; approximately 85% were observed only once. The biggest ten clones account for 35% to 40% of the sample.

The source material was blood, sampled before dendritic cell vaccination. The origin of this receptor is a human donor with glioblastoma. The sequence joins TRBV9 to TRBJ2-7, and TRBD1 aligns with 8 junction nucleotides. CDR3 loop: CASSVGNRGKDEQYF. The DNA sequence reads TGTGCCAGCAGCGTAGGGAACAGGGGGAAGGACGAGCAGTACTTC.